This section outlines one T cell receptor (beta chain) sequence together with its context. This clonotype was recorded many times. Its target antigen remains unknown. Base qualities are not recorded, but no much larger clone differs from it by a single base. The library was produced with 5' RACE. Sequencer: NextSeq 500. To allow correction of PCR and sequencing errors, the TCR library protocol tagged every TCR cDNA molecule with a unique molecular identifier. On the study's bioinformatics: TCR identification, UMI-based error correction and CDR3 extraction were all carried out with Decombinator tools. TCRs above a frequency of 2 per 1,000, corresponding to the top 1% of the tumor frequency distribution, were defined as expanded. Renyi diversity was calculated using the R vegan package after each repertoire was subsampled 100 times to 5,000 TCRs. CDR3 similarity networks were constructed using string-kernel similarity of amino acid triplets, with links drawn between CDR3s whose pairwise similarity was above 0.82. Through fastp at Q25 and MiXCR, TCRdb rebuilt clones from the public reads, retaining in-frame beta chains. When rows share a CDR3 protein, they turn into one entry using the most common DNA and genes. These V and J calls originate from TCRdb's pipeline instead of the authors' own analysis. In this sample the table shows some 6,900 distinct CDR3 sequences, about 3.9% of which occur a single time. Around 23% of the sample is held by the ten biggest clonotypes.

The data were taken from a study of spatial heterogeneity in lung cancer (dated by TCRdb to between 2018 and 2021). Broadly, across the study: Beta-chain transcripts were consistently detected in greater numbers than alpha-chain transcripts, which likely reflected higher beta-chain transcript abundance. Nonsynonymous mutation counts, determined by whole-exome sequencing of tumor tissue, were related to features of the TCR repertoire. Both alpha and beta chains were TCR-sequenced in samples taken at surgery, namely 220 tumor regions, 63 to 70 matched nontumor lung samples and a few dozen PBMC samples. TCR alpha and beta repertoires were quantitatively compared across multiple tumor regions, matched nontumor lung and blood in non-small cell lung cancer. In the raw uncorrected reads, each unique combination of TCR and UMI appeared on average more than ten times. Overall study outcomes, separate from this receptor: Confirming at a functional level the hypothesis that regional TCRs recognize regional mutations was considered to require additional single-cell paired TCR alpha and beta sequencing.

CDR1 LGHDT and CDR2 YNNKEL were looked up in the germline V gene (reference sequence). V was cut back by 6 bases and J by 7 bases, leaving a gap of 9 bases between them. Including cysteine and phenylalanine, the CDR3 has 11 amino acids. The read is trimmed to its CDR3 DNA, 33 bases read in frame from base 1. Reading the label with the study, this specimen's time point is: sample taken at primary tumor resection. Without any cell sorting, TCR sequencing was performed on whole RNA extracted either from tumor and nontumor lung tissue or from cryopreserved PBMC samples. Donors were 65 to 85 patients with early-stage, untreated non-small cell lung cancer from the lung TRACERx cohort. A patient was chosen for TCR sequencing only when enough RNA was available from at least two tumor regions. Before selection, tumor and adjacent nontumor lung specimens were reviewed by a lung pathologist.

This sequence uses TRBV3-1 and TRBJ1-1; a confident D gene designation cannot be given. Specimen: normal lung tissue next to the tumor, collected at surgery. The TCR comes from a female donor with early-stage non-small cell lung cancer. The nucleotide sequence reads TGTGCCAGCAGTCGCGCCGATGAAGCTTTCTTT. Its product reads: CASSRADEAFF. Reference TRBV3-1 and TRBJ1-1 proteins supply the regions before and after the CDR3; the full variable domain is: DTAVSQTPKYLVTQMGNDKSIKCEQNLGHDTMYWYKQDSKKFLKIMFSYNNKELIINETVPNRFSPKSPDKAHLNLHINSLELGDSAVYFCASSRADEAFFGQGTRLTVV.